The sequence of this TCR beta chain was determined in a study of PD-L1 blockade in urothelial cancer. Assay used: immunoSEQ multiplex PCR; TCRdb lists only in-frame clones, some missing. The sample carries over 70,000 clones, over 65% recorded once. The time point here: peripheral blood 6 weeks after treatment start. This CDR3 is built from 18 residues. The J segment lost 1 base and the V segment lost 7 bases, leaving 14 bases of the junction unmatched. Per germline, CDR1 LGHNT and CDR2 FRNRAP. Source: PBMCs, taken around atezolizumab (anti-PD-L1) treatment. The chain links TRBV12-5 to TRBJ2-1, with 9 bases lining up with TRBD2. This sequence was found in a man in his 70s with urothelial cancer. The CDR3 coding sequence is TGTGCTAGTGTCCTGGTATATACTAGCGGGTTGTCCTACAATGAGCAGTTCTTC. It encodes CASVLVYTSGLSYNEQFF.